Detailed here is one T cell receptor beta chain. Its antigen is not known. TCR alpha and TCR beta cDNA libraries with sample barcodes and UMIs came from 5'RACE using constant-segment primers. A single record per CDR3 protein comes from TCRdb applying MiXCR to the 5' RACE reads. The repertoire holds roughly 400,000 distinct CDR3 sequences, with about a sixth as singletons. This sample was taken from a study of T-cell memory formation after mild COVID-19. Study details: Among the donors, TCR clusters were largely specific to each donor. General study points: Second-wave clones that peaked on day 37 lacked confirmed SARS-CoV-2 specificity. Researchers report contracting CD4+ clones mostly in CM and EM, with CD8+ clones in EMRA.

Sequencing was carried out using PBMCs or a T cell subset sorted from them (not recorded which). This sequence originates from a man between 18 and 29 years old who had mild COVID-19 (a few samples of this study predate the infection). Cell type and time point are not known.

CDR3 amino acids: CSVSRRNTGELFF. The CDR3 DNA sequence: TGCAGCGTTTCCCGCCGGAACACCGGGGAGCTGTTTTTT. The rearrangement joins TRBV29-1 to TRBJ2-2, with no clear D. The CDR3 runs to 13 residues. Trimming took 5 bases from V and 1 from J, leaving 8 bases between them. Germline V gene lookup returns CDR1 SQVTM and CDR2 ANQGSEA.